Below are 17 T cell receptor beta chains sequenced from a single sample in a study of blood T cells in healthy people across ages. The authors ran a second PCR of roughly 6 to 12 cycles using a sample-barcoded 5' primer and a J-beta primer mix. TCRdb reanalysed the 5' RACE reads using MiXCR and keeps one entry per CDR3 protein. The sample has roughly 700,000 distinct CDR3 sequences; about 25% are singletons. This same sample was also taken into another study, of T cells of mothers and their children.

The sequenced sample consisted of blood. The receptors were gathered from a boy younger than 18 in good health.

The chain combines TRBV20-1 with TRBJ1-5, with D perhaps matching TRBD1 (5 bases). V lost 6 bases and J lost 7, with 13 bases in between. This CDR3 has 12 amino acids. From germline, CDR1 is DFQATT and CDR2 SNEGSKA (reference sequence). This CDR3 is CSATEGTQPQHF. The CDR3, as DNA: TGCAGTGCCACGGAGGGGACGCAGCCCCAGCATTTT.

The rearrangement uses TRBV27 and TRBJ1-4; 7 nucleotides line up with TRBD1. With V trimmed by 2 bases and J by 3 bases, 6 bases remained unmatched. The CDR3 has 16 amino acids. Per germline, CDR1 MNHEY and CDR2 SMNVEV (reference sequence). The CDR3 reads CASSLDRESSNEKLFF. The CDR3 DNA follows: TGTGCCAGCAGTTTAGACAGGGAATCGTCTAATGAAAAACTGTTTTTT.

The chain couples TRBV19 to TRBJ2-7; 10 bases match TRBD1. Germline CDR1 reads LNHDA; CDR2 reads SQIVND (reference sequence). The CDR3 extends over 14 amino acids. The V segment lost 5 bases and the J segment 6 bases; nucleotides outside the gene matches: 7. The DNA of the CDR3 is TGTGCCAGTAGTCCCGGGACAGGGGCCTCCGAGCAGTACTTC. The encoded protein is CASSPGTGASEQYF.

Only a few counts were recorded for this clonotype. This sequence joins TRBV27 and TRBJ2-6; the D is unclear. This CDR3 comprises 14 residues. The germline V gene encodes CDR1 MNHEY and CDR2 SMNVEV (reference sequence). V gave up 2 bases and J gave up 2 bases, with 4 bases separating them. This CDR3 reads CASSLPTGANVLTF. The CDR3 DNA sequence: TGTGCCAGCAGTTTACCAACTGGGGCCAACGTCCTGACTTTC.

V is TRBV10-2 and J is TRBJ2-1; D gene uncertain. The DNA matches TRBJ2-5 better at its end, which makes the J call doubtful. CDR1 WSHSY and CDR2 SAAADI come from the germline V gene. The CDR3 extends over 12 amino acids. The CDR3 DNA sequence: TGCGCCAGCAGTGGGAGTCGAGAGACCCAGTACTTC. The encoded protein is CASSGSRETQYF.

The chain is built from TRBV5-1 and TRBJ2-5; TRBD1 agrees at 8 bases. Germline V gene data show CDR1 as SGHRS and CDR2 as YFSETQ. V was pared by 3 bases and J by 3 bases, with 10 bases of the junction left unmatched. The CDR3 runs 16 residues. The CDR3 nucleotides are TGCGCCAGCAGCTCCAATACTGGACAGGGTAAAGAGACCCAGTACTTC. It codes for CASSSNTGQGKETQYF.

The rearrangement uses TRBV11-2 and TRBJ2-1; TRBD2 matches 10 bases. The germline V gene encodes CDR1 SGHAT and CDR2 FQNNGV. Trimming took 4 bases from V and 6 from J; bases not matched to a gene: 12. This CDR3 is built from 17 residues. CDR3 nucleotide sequence: TGTGCCAGCAGCTCGGGACTAGCGCGTAACTTTGGCAATGAGCAGTTCTTC. Residues: CASSSGLARNFGNEQFF.

The chain combines TRBV20-1 with TRBJ2-7; the match to TRBD2 covers 10 bases. J lost 2 bases, V lost 2 bases, and 3 bases had no gene match. Germline lookup yields CDR1 DFQATT and CDR2 SNEGSKA (reference sequence). The CDR3 totals 14 residues. DNA of the CDR3: TGCAGTGCTAGAAGTCTAGCGGGAGCCTACGAGCAGTACTTC. Protein: CSARSLAGAYEQYF.

This clonotype was detected a few times. This chain joins TRBV27 and TRBJ2-7, with D possibly called TRBD1 or TRBD2 (5 bases each). The CDR3 consists of 14 residues. Germline V CDR1 and CDR2: MNHEY, SMNVEV (reference sequence). The ends were cut back, 2 bases at V and 3 bases at J, with 11 bases in the middle. As DNA, the CDR3 is TGTGCCAGCAGTTTAGAAGGGACCAACTACGAGCAGTACTTC. Translated: CASSLEGTNYEQYF.

This clonotype was detected only a few times. This chain joins TRBV5-1 and TRBJ2-7; D perhaps matches TRBD2 (5 bases). With 3 bases removed from V and 7 bases from J, the gap between germline ends came to 23 bases. Germline lookup yields CDR1 SGHRS and CDR2 YFSETQ. The CDR3 is 16 amino acids. This CDR3 reads CASSSSGLVGRGEQYF. DNA for the CDR3: TGCGCCAGCAGCTCCTCGGGGTTGGTAGGACGAGGGGAGCAGTACTTC.

This clonotype was observed a few times. The chain joins TRBV6-6 to TRBJ2-1, with TRBD1 as a possible D gene (6 bases). The end of the DNA aligns better with TRBJ2-5, so the J call may be wrong. The CDR3 consists of 13 residues. CDR1 and CDR2 from the germline V gene are MNHNY and SVGAGI (reference sequence). CDR3 protein: CASRGNRVETQYF. The CDR3 DNA sequence: TGTGCCAGCAGGGGAAACAGGGTCGAGACCCAGTACTTC.

This chain links TRBV7-9 with TRBJ1-4, with 8 bases identical to TRBD1. The CDR3 sequence is 14 residues long. Losses at the gene ends were 0 bases for V and 12 bases for J; bases not matched to a gene: 6. The germline V gene encodes CDR1 SEHNR and CDR2 FQNEAQ (reference sequence). The CDR3 nucleotides are TGTGCCAGCAGCTTAGCCGAAGGACAGGGACAACTGTTTTTT. It specifies CASSLAEGQGQLFF.

This clonotype has a count of ten or more. V and J are TRBV27 and TRBJ2-2; maybe TRBD2 (6 bases). Germline CDR1 MNHEY, CDR2 SMNVEV (reference sequence). V was cut by 3 bases and J by 6 bases, with 26 bases left in between. The CDR3 runs 19 residues. CDR3 sequence reads: CASSFAGRDPTRFPGELFF. The CDR3 DNA sequence: TGTGCCAGCAGTTTTGCGGGACGCGATCCGACTAGATTCCCCGGGGAGCTGTTTTTT.

This clonotype was detected only a few times. V and J are TRBV20-1 and TRBJ2-5; the D gene is possibly TRBD2 (6 bases). The germline CDR1 and CDR2 sequences are DFQATT and SNEGSKA (reference sequence). The V end was cut by 6 bases, the J end by 2 bases, with 13 bases between. The CDR3 has 13 amino acids. The CDR3 loop reads CSASPLAQETQYF. In nucleotides, the CDR3 is TGCAGTGCCTCCCCACTAGCTCAAGAGACCCAGTACTTC.

This chain joins TRBV15 and TRBJ2-5; 7 bases agree with TRBD1. The V gene end was trimmed by 2 bases and the J gene end by 2 bases; junction bases not matched to a gene: 5. Per germline, CDR1 LNHNV and CDR2 YYDKDF (reference sequence). The CDR3 contains 15 residues. The CDR3 here is CATSRSPGQQETQYF. The CDR3 bases are TGTGCCACCAGCAGATCACCGGGACAGCAAGAGACCCAGTACTTC.

The gene calls are TRBV28 and TRBJ2-5; D might be TRBD1 or TRBD2, each matching 5 bases. The DNA end lines up better with TRBJ2-7; the J call may be wrong. The CDR3 sequence is 18 residues long. The germline V gene has CDR1 MDHEN and CDR2 SYDVKM. CDR3 in amino acids: CASSLTLGTNTNRYEQYF. In DNA form, the CDR3 reads TGTGCCAGCAGTTTAACCCTAGGGACCAATACTAATCGCTACGAGCAGTACTTC.

V usage is TRBV4-1 and J usage is TRBJ2-5; no definite D call. Germline-derived CDR1 and CDR2 are MGHRA and YSYEKL. Trimming cost V 0 bases and J 5 bases, with 10 bases left between them. CDR3 length: 14 amino acids. The CDR3, as DNA: TGCGCCAGCAGCCAAGAAGGGCTATCCGAGACCCAGTACTTC. Protein product: CASSQEGLSETQYF.